This T cell receptor (beta chain) emerged from a study of T cells after yellow fever vaccination. The CDR3 length is 14 residues. Germline lookup yields CDR1 SSHAT and CDR2 FNYEAQ (reference sequence). For TCR, cDNA came from 5'RACE template switching, which added a universal primer site and UMIs. From the 5' RACE reads, TCRdb called clonotypes with MiXCR, one entry per CDR3 protein. Among 40,000 to 55,000 distinct CDR3 sequences listed, 5% to 8.5% were seen once. This clonotype was counted many times. The junction and the germline gene differ at one end; a read error may be behind it. Broader study findings: Detected again after the booster were most primary-vaccination clones, at 96% CD4 and about 90% CD8.

The clonotype originates from a man aged 18 to 30 who received the YFV17D yellow fever vaccine. The source material was CD8+ T cells not binding an NS4B(214-222) dextramer, sorted from PBMCs, sampled roughly seven weeks after the first yellow fever vaccination. V usage is TRBV7-7 and J usage is TRBJ2-3; unclear D gene. CDR3 DNA: TGTGCTAGCAGCTTAGGGCCTCATATTGATACGCAGTATTTT. It specifies CASSLGPHIDTQYF.